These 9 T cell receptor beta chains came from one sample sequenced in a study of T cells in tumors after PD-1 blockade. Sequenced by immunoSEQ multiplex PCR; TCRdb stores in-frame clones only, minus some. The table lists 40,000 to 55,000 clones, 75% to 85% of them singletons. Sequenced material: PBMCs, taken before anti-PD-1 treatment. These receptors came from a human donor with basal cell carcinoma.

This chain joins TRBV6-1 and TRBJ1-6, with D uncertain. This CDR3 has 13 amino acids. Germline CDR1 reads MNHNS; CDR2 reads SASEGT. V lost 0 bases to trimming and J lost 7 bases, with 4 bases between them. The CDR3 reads CASSEAGNSPLHF. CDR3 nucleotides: TGTGCCAGCAGTGAAGCGGGGAATTCACCCCTCCACTTT.

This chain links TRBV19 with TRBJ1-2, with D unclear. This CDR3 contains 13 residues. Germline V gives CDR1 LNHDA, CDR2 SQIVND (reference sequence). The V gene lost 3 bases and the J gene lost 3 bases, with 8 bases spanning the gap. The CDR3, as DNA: TGTGCCAGTAGTATTTTAGGATACTATGGCTACACCTTC. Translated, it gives CASSILGYYGYTF.

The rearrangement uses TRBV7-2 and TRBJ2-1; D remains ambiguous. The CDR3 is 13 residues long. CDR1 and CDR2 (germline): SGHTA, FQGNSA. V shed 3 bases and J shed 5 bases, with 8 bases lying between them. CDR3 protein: CASSFMHNNEQFF. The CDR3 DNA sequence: TGTGCCAGCAGCTTTATGCATAACAATGAGCAGTTCTTC.

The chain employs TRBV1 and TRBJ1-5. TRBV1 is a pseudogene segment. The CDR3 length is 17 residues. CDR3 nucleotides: TGCACCAGCAGCCAAGAAAGGGCAGAACCCTTGTGTCCAGCCCAGCATTTT. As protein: CTSSQERAEPLCPAQHF.

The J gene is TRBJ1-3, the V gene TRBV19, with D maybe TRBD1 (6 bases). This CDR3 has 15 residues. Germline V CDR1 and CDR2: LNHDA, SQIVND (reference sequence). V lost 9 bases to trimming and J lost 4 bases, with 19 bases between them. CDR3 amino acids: CASTFDQGSGNTIYF. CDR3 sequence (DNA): TGTGCCAGCACATTCGATCAGGGGTCAGGAAACACCATATATTTT.

Here the CDR3 DNA reads TGCGCCAGCAGCTTGGTAGGGAGCTCTGGAAACACCATATATTTT. The encoded protein is CASSLVGSSGNTIYF. The rearrangement links TRBV5-1 to TRBJ1-3; D gene uncertain. This CDR3 contains 15 residues. The V and J ends lost 0 bases and 0 bases respectively, with 7 bases between them. Germline CDR1 reads SGHRS; CDR2 reads YFSETQ.

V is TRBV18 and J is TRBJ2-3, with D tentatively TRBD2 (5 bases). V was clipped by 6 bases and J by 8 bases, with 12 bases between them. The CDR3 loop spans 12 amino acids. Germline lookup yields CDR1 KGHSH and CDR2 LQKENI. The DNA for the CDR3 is TGTGCCAGCTCGCGCCTAGCTTCTACGCAGTATTTT. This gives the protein CASSRLASTQYF.

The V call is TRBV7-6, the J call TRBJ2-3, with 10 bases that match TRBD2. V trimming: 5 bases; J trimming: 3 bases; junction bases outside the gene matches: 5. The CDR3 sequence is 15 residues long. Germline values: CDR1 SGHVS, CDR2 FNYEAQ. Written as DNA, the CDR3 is TGTGCCAGCAGCATAGGGGGACTAGCGACAGATACGCAGTATTTT. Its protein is CASSIGGLATDTQYF.

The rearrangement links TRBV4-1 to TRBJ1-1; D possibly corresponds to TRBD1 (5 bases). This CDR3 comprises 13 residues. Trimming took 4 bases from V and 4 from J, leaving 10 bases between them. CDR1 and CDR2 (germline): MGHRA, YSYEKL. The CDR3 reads CASSPGPLTEAFF. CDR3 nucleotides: TGCGCCAGCAGCCCAGGGCCCCTCACTGAAGCTTTCTTT.